This is a list of T cell receptor beta chains from one sample in a study of vaccination and CD4 T cells after COVID-19. No antigen has been assigned to these receptors. TCRdb re-analysed the PCR reads in MiXCR, keeping a single row per CDR3 protein. The sample consists of 13,000 or so distinct CDR3 sequences, roughly half of them appearing once. Source material: CD4+ T cells from blood, cultured in vitro. These receptors were obtained from a human donor who had recovered from COVID-19. The CDR3 runs from the conserved cysteine through the conserved F or W. D genes are given only for firm matches. Rows may omit the clone size; those that give it use once, few, many or a size class.

J gene,clone size,D gene,V gene,CDR3 DNA,CDR3 protein
TRBJ2-7,.,TRBD1,TRBV12-3/TRBV12-4,TGTGCCAGCACCCCCAGGGGGCAGTCCGGAGGCGAGCAGTACTTC,CASTPRGQSGGEQYF
TRBJ1-2,.,.,TRBV5-6,TGTGCCAGCAGCTTGGTTAGGGGGGGCTATGGCTACACCTTC,CASSLVRGGYGYTF
TRBJ2-3,.,.,TRBV18,TGTGCCAGCTCACCACGTTCGGGAGTTTCCGATACGCAGTATTTT,CASSPRSGVSDTQYF
TRBJ2-3,few,TRBD2,TRBV19,TGTGCCAGTAGACAAGGGAGGGTATCAGATACGCAGTATTTT,CASRQGRVSDTQYF
TRBJ2-5,.,TRBD2,TRBV20-1,TGCAGTGCTAGGAATTTAGCGGGAGTGGTAGAGACCCAGTACTTC,CSARNLAGVVETQYF
TRBJ1-6,.,.,TRBV9,TGTGCCAGCAGCCCAAGCACAGACTCCTATAATTCACCCCTCCACTTT,CASSPSTDSYNSPLHF
TRBJ2-7,.,.,TRBV20-1,TGCAGTGCTAGGAATCCGGCGGCAGCCTACGAGCAGTACTTC,CSARNPAAAYEQYF
TRBJ2-4,.,.,TRBV6-5,TGTGCCAGCAGTTACGGGTCGGCGGGAAACATTCAGTACTTC,CASSYGSAGNIQYF
TRBJ1-5,few,.,TRBV24-1,TGTGCCCTCCTTATGACAGAGCATAACAATCAGCCCCAGCATTTT,CALLMTEHNNQPQHF
TRBJ1-1,few,TRBD1,TRBV2,TGTGCCACCTCCTATTTGATGGGACAGGGGAACACTGAAGCTTTCTTT,CATSYLMGQGNTEAFF
TRBJ2-1,few,TRBD2,TRBV24-1,TGTGCCACCAGTTCGTCCCTAGCGGGAGACTACAATGAGCAGTTCTTC,CATSSSLAGDYNEQFF
TRBJ2-6,.,.,TRBV27,TGTGCCAGCAGCCCCCGGGGTAGGGCTGGGGCCAACGTCCTGACTTTC,CASSPRGRAGANVLTF
TRBJ2-3,.,.,TRBV6-2/TRBV6-3,TGTGCCAGCACCGACAGGTCCGGGACTAGCACAGATACGCAGTATTTT,CASTDRSGTSTDTQYF
TRBJ2-3,.,.,TRBV15,TGTGCCACCAGCAGCGTAAGAGCGGCTAGCACAGATACGCAGTATTTT,CATSSVRAASTDTQYF
TRBJ2-7,few,TRBD2,TRBV7-3,TGTGCCAGCAGGCCAGCGGGAGGCTCCTACGAGCAGTACTTC,CASRPAGGSYEQYF
TRBJ2-3,.,.,TRBV7-3,TGTGCCAGCAGCTTTGGGTTGGGCGATACGCAGTATTTT,CASSFGLGDTQYF
TRBJ1-1,.,.,TRBV6-2/TRBV6-3,TGTGCCAGCAGATCGGTTAACACTGAAGCTTTCTTT,CASRSVNTEAFF
TRBJ2-5,.,TRBD1,TRBV15,TGTGCCACCAGCAGAAAAACAGGGGCCCAAGAGACCCAGTACTTC,CATSRKTGAQETQYF
TRBJ2-3,.,TRBD2,TRBV28,TGTGCCAGCAGTTTAGCGAACCCCGCTAGAGCGGGAGCTCAGTATTTT,CASSLANPARAGAQYF
TRBJ2-7,few,TRBD2,TRBV20-1,TGCAGTGCTAGAGATTTCGCGGGAGTTACGAGCGAGCAGTACTTC,CSARDFAGVTSEQYF
TRBJ2-6,.,.,TRBV7-3,TGTGCCAGCAGCTTCGCATACTCTGGGGCCAACGTCCTGACTTTC,CASSFAYSGANVLTF
TRBJ2-1,.,.,TRBV19,TGTGCCAGTAGTATGCTGGTTAGCGACAATGAGCAGTTCTTC,CASSMLVSDNEQFF
TRBJ2-7,once,.,TRBV2,TGTGCCAGCAGTGTATTCTACGAGCAGTACTTC,CASSVFYEQYF
TRBJ2-7,.,.,TRBV7-8,TGTGCCAGCAGCTTATCTGGGTGGATTAGGTCCTCCTACGAGCAGTACTTC,CASSLSGWIRSSYEQYF
TRBJ2-3,.,TRBD2,TRBV24-1,TGTGCCACCAGTGACGCCACCGCTTCTAGCGGGAGGAGGGGTACGCAGTATTTT,CATSDATASSGRRGTQYF
TRBJ2-7,.,TRBD2,TRBV27,TGTGCCAGCAGTCGCAGCCCGGGGGGTTGGGCCTACGAGCAGTACTTC,CASSRSPGGWAYEQYF